The rows below give T cell receptor beta chains drawn from one sample of a study of response to subunit inactivated influenza vaccine. In TCRdb, the RT-PCR reads were re-called with MiXCR into one record per CDR3 protein. The sample comprises around 850,000 distinct CDR3 sequences, under 20% of which are singletons, and roughly a tenth rests with the top ten. The specimen was PBMCs from blood, collected about 5 days after vaccination. These receptors were taken from a man aged 50 to 60 who received an inactivated influenza vaccine. Both conserved end residues are part of each CDR3. A D gene is named only where the DNA matches it firmly. For some rows the clone size is stated as once, few or many, or as a class when expanded; others skip it.

>11|NA|TRBV29-1|NA|TRBJ1-1
TGCAGCGTTACAACAGGGCCTGAAGCTTTCTTT
CSVTTGPEAFF
>15|NA|TRBV18|NA|TRBJ1-1
TGTGCCAGCTCTCCTAGGACGGACCCGAACACTGAAGCTTTCTTT
CASSPRTDPNTEAFF
>14|few|TRBV4-1|TRBD1|TRBJ1-5
TGCGCCAGCAGCCGGGACAGGGCCAATCAGCCCCAGCATTTT
CASSRDRANQPQHF
>15|many|TRBV12-3/TRBV12-4|NA|TRBJ2-7
TGTGCCAGCAGTTTAGCGGGGGAGATGTTTAACGAGCAGTACTTC
CASSLAGEMFNEQYF
>14|many|TRBV6-1|TRBD2|TRBJ2-1
TGTGCCAGCAGGGGGACTAGCGGAGACAATGAGCAGTTCTTC
CASRGTSGDNEQFF
>15|NA|TRBV5-1|TRBD1|TRBJ2-7
TGCGCCAGCAGCTTAACACAGGGGAGCTACCACGAGCAGTACTTC
CASSLTQGSYHEQYF
>14|few|TRBV15|NA|TRBJ2-7
TGTGCCACCAGCAGAGCGATGGACAGCTACGAGCAGTACTTC
CATSRAMDSYEQYF
>18|few|TRBV3-1|TRBD2|TRBJ2-3
TGTGCCAGCAGCCAACGACATACTAGCGGGGGGGCCGTAGATACGCAGTATTTT
CASSQRHTSGGAVDTQYF
>13|NA|TRBV29-1|NA|TRBJ1-1
TGCAGCGTAGTTGGACAGCCGAACACTGAAGCTTTCTTT
CSVVGQPNTEAFF
>15|few|TRBV4-3|NA|TRBJ1-5
TGCGCCAGCAGCCAAGGGTGGAGGAGCAATCAGCCCCAGCATTTT
CASSQGWRSNQPQHF
>16|NA|TRBV7-9|TRBD1|TRBJ2-1
TGTGCCAGCAGCTTGGGGACCGGGACAGGGAACAATGAGCAGTTCTTC
CASSLGTGTGNNEQFF
>20|NA|TRBV19|TRBD2|TRBJ2-3
TGTGCCAGTAGTATACGCCCGGGGTTCGTTAGCGGGAGGACTACAGATACGCAGTATTTT
CASSIRPGFVSGRTTDTQYF
>13|NA|TRBV20-1|NA|TRBJ1-4
TGCAGTGCACCAGGGCTAACTAATGAAAAACTGTTTTTT
CSAPGLTNEKLFF
>19|NA|TRBV7-8|NA|TRBJ2-7
TGTGCCAGCAGCTTAGCGAGGATTTTGGGACAAGGGAATTCCTACGAGCAGTACTTC
CASSLARILGQGNSYEQYF
>14|NA|TRBV24-1|TRBD1|TRBJ2-1
TGTGCCACCAGTGGGACAGGGTCAGTCAATGAGCAGTTCTTC
CATSGTGSVNEQFF
>13|many|TRBV12-3/TRBV12-4|NA|TRBJ2-7
TGTGCCAGCACTCGCGGGACAGAATACGAGCAGTACTTC
CASTRGTEYEQYF
>13|few|TRBV28|NA|TRBJ1-5
TGTGCCAGCAGCGCCGCAGGGGTCCAGCCCCAGCATTTT
CASSAAGVQPQHF
>16|NA|TRBV7-9|NA|TRBJ2-6
TGTGCCAGCAGCCTCCCCACAGGGTTTGGGGCCAACGTCCTGACTTTC
CASSLPTGFGANVLTF
>16|NA|TRBV3-1|NA|TRBJ2-3
TGTGCCAGCAGCCAAGATAGCGGTGGGAGCACAGATACGCAGTATTTT
CASSQDSGGSTDTQYF
>15|NA|TRBV28|NA|TRBJ2-7
TGTGCCAGCAGTTCCCCCGGGAGCTCCACCTACGAGCAGTACTTC
CASSSPGSSTYEQYF
>14|NA|TRBV5-1|NA|TRBJ1-2
TGCGCCAGCAGCTTATCGAAGGACAGAACTGGCTACACCTTC
CASSLSKDRTGYTF
>16|NA|TRBV5-1|NA|TRBJ2-7
TGCGCCAGCAGTGCCGGGGGACAGATTATAGACTACGAGCAGTACTTC
CASSAGGQIIDYEQYF
>14|many|TRBV12-3/TRBV12-4|TRBD2|TRBJ2-5
TGTGCCAGCAGTCTGGGGGGACTAGGGGAGACCCAGTACTTC
CASSLGGLGETQYF
>14|many|TRBV29-1|NA|TRBJ2-7
TGCAGCGTTGCCCCCCAGGACGGAGCCTACGAGCAGTACTTC
CSVAPQDGAYEQYF
>15|few|TRBV29-1|TRBD1|TRBJ2-1
TGCAGCGTTGACGAGGGACAGAGCTCCTACAATGAGCAGTTCTTC
CSVDEGQSSYNEQFF
>17|few|TRBV18|TRBD2|TRBJ2-3
TGTGCCAGCTCACGAGGGTCCGGGGGGGCTCGCACAGATACGCAGTATTTT
CASSRGSGGARTDTQYF
>14|few|TRBV2|NA|TRBJ1-2
TGTGCCAGCAGTGAACTAAGTTCTAACTATGGCTACACCTTC
CASSELSSNYGYTF
>17|NA|TRBV6-5|TRBD2|TRBJ2-3
TGTGCCAGCAGTTACCTACTTAAGCGGGGGGGCACAGATACGCAGTATTTT
CASSYLLKRGGTDTQYF
>12|few|TRBV20-1|NA|TRBJ1-5
TGCAGTGCTGTCAGGAGCAATCAGCCCCAGCATTTT
CSAVRSNQPQHF
>16|NA|TRBV28|TRBD2|TRBJ2-7
TGTGCCAGCAGTGTACTAGCGGGATCGAGCTCCTACGAGCAGTACTTC
CASSVLAGSSSYEQYF
>15|NA|TRBV7-9|NA|TRBJ2-3
TGTGCCAGCAGCTCCATTATCTGGGCCGTTCAAACGCAGTATTTT
CASSSIIWAVQTQYF